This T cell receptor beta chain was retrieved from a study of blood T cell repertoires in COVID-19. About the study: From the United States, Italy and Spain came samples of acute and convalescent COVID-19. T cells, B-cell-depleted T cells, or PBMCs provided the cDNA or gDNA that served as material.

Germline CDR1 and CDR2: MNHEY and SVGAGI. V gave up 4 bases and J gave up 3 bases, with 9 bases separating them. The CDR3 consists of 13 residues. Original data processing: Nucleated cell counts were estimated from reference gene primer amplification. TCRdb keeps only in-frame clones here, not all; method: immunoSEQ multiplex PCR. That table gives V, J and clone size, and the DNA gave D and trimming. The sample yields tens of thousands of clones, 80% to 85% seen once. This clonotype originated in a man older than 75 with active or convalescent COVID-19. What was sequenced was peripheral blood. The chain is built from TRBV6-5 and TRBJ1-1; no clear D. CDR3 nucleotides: TGTGCCAGCAGTTCCCGTTCTCACACTGAAGCTTTCTTT. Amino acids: CASSSRSHTEAFF.